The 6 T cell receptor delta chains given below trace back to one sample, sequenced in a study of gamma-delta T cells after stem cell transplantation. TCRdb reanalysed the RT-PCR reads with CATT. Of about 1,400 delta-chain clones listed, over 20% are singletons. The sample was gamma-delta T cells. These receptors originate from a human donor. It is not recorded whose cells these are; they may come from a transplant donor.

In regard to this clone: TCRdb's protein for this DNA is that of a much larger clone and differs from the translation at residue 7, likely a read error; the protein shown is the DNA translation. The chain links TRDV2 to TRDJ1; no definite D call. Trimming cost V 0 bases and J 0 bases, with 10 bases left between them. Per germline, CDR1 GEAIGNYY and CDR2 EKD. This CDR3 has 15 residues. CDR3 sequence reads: CACDTVAMYTDKLIF. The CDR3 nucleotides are TGTGCCTGTGACACCGTGGCGATGTACACCGATAAACTCATCTTT.

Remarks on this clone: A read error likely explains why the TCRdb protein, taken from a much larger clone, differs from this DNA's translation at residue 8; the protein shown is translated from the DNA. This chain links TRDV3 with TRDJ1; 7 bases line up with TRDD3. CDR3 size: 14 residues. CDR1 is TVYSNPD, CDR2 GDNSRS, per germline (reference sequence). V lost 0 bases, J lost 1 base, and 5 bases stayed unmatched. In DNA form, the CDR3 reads TGTGCCTTTAGTGGGGATAACCGCACCGATAAACTCATCTTT. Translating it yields CAFSGDNRTDKLIF.

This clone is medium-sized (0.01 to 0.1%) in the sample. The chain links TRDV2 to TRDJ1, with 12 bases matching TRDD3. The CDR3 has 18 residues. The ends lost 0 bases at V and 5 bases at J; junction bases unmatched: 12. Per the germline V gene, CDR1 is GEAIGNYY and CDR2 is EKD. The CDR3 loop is CACDTLTGGYSSNDKLIF. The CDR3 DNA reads TGTGCCTGTGACACCCTTACTGGGGGATACAGTTCGAATGATAAACTCATCTTT.

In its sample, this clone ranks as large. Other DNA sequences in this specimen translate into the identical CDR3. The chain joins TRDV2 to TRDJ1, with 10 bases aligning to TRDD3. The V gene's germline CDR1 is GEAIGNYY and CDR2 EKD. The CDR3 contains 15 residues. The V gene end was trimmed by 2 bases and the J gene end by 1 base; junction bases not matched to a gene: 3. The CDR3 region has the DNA TGTGCCTGTGACAGACTGGGGGATTCCACCGATAAACTCATCTTT. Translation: CACDRLGDSTDKLIF.

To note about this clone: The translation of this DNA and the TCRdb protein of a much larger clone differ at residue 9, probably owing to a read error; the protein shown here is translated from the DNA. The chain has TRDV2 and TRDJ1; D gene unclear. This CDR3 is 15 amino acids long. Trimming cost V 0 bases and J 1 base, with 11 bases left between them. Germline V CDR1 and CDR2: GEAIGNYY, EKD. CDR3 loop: CACDTVTMCTDKLIF. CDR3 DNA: TGTGCCTGTGACACCGTGACGATGTGCACCGATAAACTCATCTTT.

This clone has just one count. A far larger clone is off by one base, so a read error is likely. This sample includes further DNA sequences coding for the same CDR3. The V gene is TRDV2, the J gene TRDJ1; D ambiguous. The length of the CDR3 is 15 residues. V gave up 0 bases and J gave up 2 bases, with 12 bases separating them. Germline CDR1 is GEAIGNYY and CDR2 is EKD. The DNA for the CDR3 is TGTGCCTGTGACACCTTAGACGCTAGTACCGATAAACTCATCTTT. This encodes CACDTLDASTDKLIF.